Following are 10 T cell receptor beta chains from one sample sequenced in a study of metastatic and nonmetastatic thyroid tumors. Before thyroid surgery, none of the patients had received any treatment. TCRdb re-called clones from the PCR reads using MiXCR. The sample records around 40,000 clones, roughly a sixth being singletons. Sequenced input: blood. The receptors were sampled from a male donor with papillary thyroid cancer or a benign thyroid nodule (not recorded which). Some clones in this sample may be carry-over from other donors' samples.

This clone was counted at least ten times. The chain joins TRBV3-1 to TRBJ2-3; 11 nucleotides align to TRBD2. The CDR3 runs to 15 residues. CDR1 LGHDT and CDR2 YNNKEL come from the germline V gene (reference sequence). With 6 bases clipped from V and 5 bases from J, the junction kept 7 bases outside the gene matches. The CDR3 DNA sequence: TGTGCCAGCAGTGGGACTAGCGGCCCCGGAGATACGCAGTATTTT. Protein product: CASSGTSGPGDTQYF.

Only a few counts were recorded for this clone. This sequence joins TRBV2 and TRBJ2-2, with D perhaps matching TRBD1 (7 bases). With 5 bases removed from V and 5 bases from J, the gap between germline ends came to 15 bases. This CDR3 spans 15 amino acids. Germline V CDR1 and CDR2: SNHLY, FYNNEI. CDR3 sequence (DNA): TGTGCCAGCAGTCCTCGGACAGGAGGGACCGGGGAGCTGTTTTTT. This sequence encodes CASSPRTGGTGELFF. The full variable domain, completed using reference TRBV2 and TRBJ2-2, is EPEVTQTPSHQVTQMGQEVILRCVPISNHLYFYWYRQILGQKVEFLVSFYNNEISEKSEIFDDQFSVERPDGSNFTLKIRSTKLEDSAMYFCASSPRTGGTGELFFGEGSRLTVL.

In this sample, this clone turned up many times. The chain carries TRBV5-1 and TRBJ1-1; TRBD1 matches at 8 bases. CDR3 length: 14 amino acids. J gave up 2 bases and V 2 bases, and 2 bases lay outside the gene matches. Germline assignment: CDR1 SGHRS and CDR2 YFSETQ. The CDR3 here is CASSFGTGNTEAFF. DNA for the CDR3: TGCGCCAGCAGCTTCGGGACAGGTAACACTGAAGCTTTCTTT.

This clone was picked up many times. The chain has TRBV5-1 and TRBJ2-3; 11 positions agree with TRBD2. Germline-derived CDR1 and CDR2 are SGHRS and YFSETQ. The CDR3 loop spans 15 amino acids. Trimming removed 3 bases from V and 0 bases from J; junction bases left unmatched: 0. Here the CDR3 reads CASSWTSGSTDTQYF. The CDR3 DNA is TGCGCCAGCAGCTGGACTAGCGGGAGCACAGATACGCAGTATTTT.

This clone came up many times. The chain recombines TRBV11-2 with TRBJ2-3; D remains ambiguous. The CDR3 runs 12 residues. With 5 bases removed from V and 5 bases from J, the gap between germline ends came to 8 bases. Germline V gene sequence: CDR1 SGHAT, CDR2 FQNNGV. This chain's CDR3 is CASSQAGDTQYF. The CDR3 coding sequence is TGTGCCAGCAGCCAGGCTGGAGATACGCAGTATTTT.

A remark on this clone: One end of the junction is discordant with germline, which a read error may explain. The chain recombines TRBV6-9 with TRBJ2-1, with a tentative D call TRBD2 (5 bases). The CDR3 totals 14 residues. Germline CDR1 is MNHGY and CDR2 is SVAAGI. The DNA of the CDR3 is TGCGCCAGCAGTTATTTACTAGGATACAATGAGCAGTCCTTC. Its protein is CASSYLLGYNEQSF.

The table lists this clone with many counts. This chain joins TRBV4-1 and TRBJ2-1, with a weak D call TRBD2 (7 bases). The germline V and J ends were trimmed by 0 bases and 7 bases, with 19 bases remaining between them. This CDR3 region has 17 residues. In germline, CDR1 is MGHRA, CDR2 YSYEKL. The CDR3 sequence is CASSQDFWGGRMNEQFF. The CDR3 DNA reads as TGCGCCAGCAGCCAAGATTTTTGGGGGGGCCGTATGAATGAGCAGTTCTTC.

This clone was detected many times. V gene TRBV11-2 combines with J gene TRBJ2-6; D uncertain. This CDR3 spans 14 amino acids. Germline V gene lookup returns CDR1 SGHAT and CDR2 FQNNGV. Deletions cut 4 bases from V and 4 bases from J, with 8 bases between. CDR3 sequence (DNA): TGTGCCAGCAGCTCCTCGGTAGGGGCCAACGTCCTGACTTTC. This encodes CASSSSVGANVLTF.

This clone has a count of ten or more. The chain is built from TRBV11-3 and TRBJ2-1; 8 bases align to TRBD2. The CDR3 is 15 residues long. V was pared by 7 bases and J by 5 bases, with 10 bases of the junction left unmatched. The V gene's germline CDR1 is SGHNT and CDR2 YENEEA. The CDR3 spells CASKTGTSGNNEQFF. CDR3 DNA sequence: TGTGCCAGCAAAACCGGGACTAGTGGAAACAATGAGCAGTTCTTC.

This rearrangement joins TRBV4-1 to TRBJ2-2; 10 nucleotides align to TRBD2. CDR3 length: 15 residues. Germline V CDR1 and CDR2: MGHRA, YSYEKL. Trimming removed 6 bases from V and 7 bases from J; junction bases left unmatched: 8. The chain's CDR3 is CASSPSGGAIGELFF. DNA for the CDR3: TGCGCCAGCAGTCCCAGCGGGGGGGCGATCGGGGAGCTGTTTTTT.